The 32 T cell receptor beta chains reported below all come from one sample, sequenced in a study of T cell repertoires in cytomegalovirus infection. TCRdb reprocessed the reads with MiXCR, giving one entry per CDR3 protein. The sample shows roughly 68,000 distinct CDR3 sequences, 22% of them seen only once. For these receptors, no antigen is known. The sequenced material came from PBMCs, sequenced either directly or after in vitro stimulation (not recorded which). The receptors were sampled from a human donor in good health (CMV status not recorded). Some clones in this sample may be carry-over from other donors' samples.

This clonotype was counted many times. The chain's CDR3 is CASSLDFSQEGYTF. The CDR3 DNA reads as TGTGCCAGCAGCTTAGACTTCAGCCAAGAAGGCTACACCTTC. V is TRBV7-9 and J is TRBJ1-2; D unresolved. CDR3 length: 14 residues. Germline assignment: CDR1 SEHNR and CDR2 FQNEAQ (reference sequence). Trimming cost V 1 base and J 8 bases, with 14 bases left between them.

This clonotype was seen a handful of times. The chain couples TRBV18 to TRBJ2-3; the D is unclear. V gave up 3 bases and J gave up 1 base, with 14 bases separating them. Per the germline V gene, CDR1 is KGHSH and CDR2 is LQKENI. This CDR3 region has 16 residues. For the CDR3, the DNA is TGTGCCAGCTCACCTTTGCCATCGTCGGGCACAGATACGCAGTATTTT. Its protein product is CASSPLPSSGTDTQYF.

V usage is TRBV4-1 and J usage is TRBJ1-5, with D unresolved. The CDR3 is 13 residues long. Trimming left V 0 bases short and J 6 bases short, with 6 bases between. Germline V gene lookup returns CDR1 MGHRA and CDR2 YSYEKL. The CDR3 spells CASSQEGSQPQHF. CDR3 bases: TGCGCCAGCAGCCAAGAAGGGAGTCAGCCCCAGCATTTT.

This clonotype was recorded many times. This chain connects TRBV6-5 to TRBJ2-7, with D possibly matching TRBD2 (8 bases). The CDR3 covers 16 residues. The germline V gene encodes CDR1 MNHEY and CDR2 SVGAGI. V was pared by 4 bases and J by 6 bases, with 22 bases between. The CDR3 here is CASSFSREGARSEQYF. CDR3 coding DNA: TGTGCCAGCAGTTTCTCTCGGGAGGGGGCACGTAGCGAGCAGTACTTC.

This chain connects TRBV5-6 to TRBJ1-3, with TRBD1 matching 9 bases. The V and J ends lost 3 bases and 2 bases, in that order; junction bases with no gene match: 9. CDR1 SGHDT and CDR2 YYEEEE come from the germline V gene. CDR3 length: 17 residues. CDR3 sequence reads: CASSSHLGTGTGNTIYF. The CDR3 bases are TGTGCCAGCAGCTCACATCTAGGGACAGGGACTGGAAACACCATATATTTT.

A few counts support this clonotype. The gene calls are TRBV3-1 and TRBJ1-2; D gene unclear. The germline V gene encodes CDR1 LGHDT and CDR2 YNNKEL (reference sequence). CDR3 length: 13 amino acids. V was trimmed by 4 bases and J by 5 bases, leaving 11 bases between them. The CDR3 protein is CASSPGPGYGYTF. Here the CDR3 DNA reads TGTGCCAGCAGCCCAGGACCTGGATATGGCTACACCTTC.

This clonotype was seen only a few times. This sequence joins TRBV7-2 and TRBJ1-2, with TRBD1 matching over 9 bases. The junction had 4 bases not matched to a gene; V was cut back by 3 bases and J by 8 bases. The germline CDR1 and CDR2 sequences are SGHTA and FQGNSA. CDR3 length: 13 amino acids. CDR3 in amino acids: CASSFRTGDGYTF. The DNA for the CDR3 is TGTGCCAGCAGCTTCCGGACAGGGGACGGCTACACCTTC.

This clonotype was counted between two and nine times. The chain links TRBV28 to TRBJ2-7, with a weak D call TRBD1 (5 bases). V was trimmed by 5 bases and J by 2 bases, leaving 13 bases between them. CDR1 MDHEN and CDR2 SYDVKM come from the germline V gene. The CDR3 is made up of 14 amino acids. The CDR3 DNA is TGTGCCAGCAGTGTGGACATCTTAACCTACGAGCAGTACTTC. This codes for CASSVDILTYEQYF.

This clonotype was seen a few times. V gene TRBV11-3 combines with J gene TRBJ2-1, with 8 nucleotides matching TRBD2. CDR3 length equals 14 residues. With V trimmed by 4 bases and J by 8 bases, 7 bases remained unmatched. Germline V CDR1 and CDR2: SGHNT, YENEEA. The chain's CDR3 is CASSWYSGGYEQFF. The CDR3 DNA reads as TGTGCCAGCAGCTGGTATTCGGGAGGGTATGAGCAGTTCTTC.

The chain has TRBV4-1 and TRBJ1-1; no reliable D call. Germline V CDR1 and CDR2: MGHRA, YSYEKL. The length of the CDR3 is 16 residues. V was clipped by 0 bases and J by 2 bases, with 13 bases between them. CDR3 sequence: CASSQDPPSRNTEAFF. DNA of the CDR3: TGCGCCAGCAGCCAAGACCCCCCTTCCAGAAACACTGAAGCTTTCTTT.

The chain couples TRBV24-1 to TRBJ2-3; 7 bases fit TRBD2. Germline CDR1 reads KGHDR; CDR2 reads SFDVKD. The ends lost 5 bases at V and 5 bases at J; junction bases unmatched: 6. The CDR3 runs 14 residues. The CDR3 DNA reads as TGTGCCACCAGTGCGGCAGGGAGGGGAGATACGCAGTATTTT. As protein: CATSAAGRGDTQYF.

The rearrangement joins TRBV5-1 to TRBJ1-6; D possibly corresponds to TRBD1 (6 bases). The V end lost 4 bases, the J end lost 7 bases, and 12 bases lay between the germline ends. Germline CDR1 is SGHRS and CDR2 is YFSETQ. The CDR3 contains 14 residues. CDR3 residues: CASSRAGDNSPLHF. The CDR3 DNA sequence: TGCGCCAGCAGCAGGGCAGGGGACAATTCACCCCTCCACTTT.

This clonotype was observed at least ten times. V gene TRBV7-2 combines with J gene TRBJ1-1; 10 bases line up with TRBD1. V shed 3 bases and J 2 bases; nucleotides not matched to a gene: 3. Looked up from germline, CDR1 is SGHTA and CDR2 is FQGNSA. The CDR3 has 15 amino acids. The CDR3 DNA is TGTGCCAGCAGCTTGACAGGGGGCACAAACACTGAAGCTTTCTTT. This encodes CASSLTGGTNTEAFF. The variable domain in full, with the rest retrieved from reference TRBV7-2 and TRBJ1-1, is GAGVSQSPSNKVTEKGKDVELRCDPISGHTALYWYRQSLGQGLEFLIYFQGNSAPDKSGLPSDRFSAERTGGSVSTLTIQRTQQEDSAVYLCASSLTGGTNTEAFFGQGTRLTVV.

This clonotype has more than one count but fewer than ten. CDR3 region: CASSSGGQVLADTQYF. In nucleotides, the CDR3 is TGTGCCAGCAGCTCAGGGGGACAGGTCCTTGCCGATACGCAGTATTTT. This chain uses TRBV11-3 with TRBJ2-3; 8 nucleotides agree with TRBD1. The germline CDR1 and CDR2 sequences are SGHNT and YENEEA. CDR3 length: 16 residues. Germline trimming cut 4 bases from V and 6 bases from J; bases unmatched to any gene: 12.

At least ten counts were recorded for this clonotype. This chain links TRBV5-4 with TRBJ2-1; 10 bases map to TRBD1. The CDR3 runs 14 residues. The trim removed 4 bases at V and 7 bases at J, leaving 5 bases unmatched. CDR1 is SGHNT, CDR2 YYREEE, per germline (reference sequence). CDR3 coding DNA: TGTGCCAGCAGCCGACAGGGGGCAGGGAATGAGCAGTTCTTC. This encodes CASSRQGAGNEQFF.

The chain couples TRBV15 to TRBJ2-5; tentative D call: TRBD2 (5 bases). This CDR3 comprises 12 residues. Trimming stripped 6 bases from V and 3 bases from J, with 8 bases between. CDR1 and CDR2 (germline): LNHNV, YYDKDF (reference sequence). The CDR3 is CATSRGEETQYF. CDR3 DNA: TGTGCCACCAGTCGGGGAGAAGAGACCCAGTACTTC. Combining the CDR3 with reference TRBV15 and TRBJ2-5 gives the whole variable domain DAMVIQNPRYQVTQFGKPVTLSCSQTLNHNVMYWYQQKSSQAPKLLFHYYDKDFNNEADTPDNFQSRRPNTSFCFLDIRSPGLGDTAMYLCATSRGEETQYFGPGTRLLVL.

The genes are TRBV28 and TRBJ2-2, with TRBD2 identical over 8 bases. Germline V lookup: CDR1 MDHEN, CDR2 SYDVKM. This CDR3 region has 17 residues. V lost 2 bases, J lost 0 bases, and 5 bases stayed unmatched. CDR3 in amino acids: CASSLGDSGTNTGELFF. The CDR3 DNA reads as TGTGCCAGCAGTTTAGGCGATAGCGGGACGAACACCGGGGAGCTGTTTTTT. Drawing the rest from reference TRBV28 and TRBJ2-2, the complete variable domain is DVKVTQSSRYLVKRTGEKVFLECVQDMDHENMFWYRQDPGLGLRLIYFSYDVKMKEKGDIPEGYSVSREKKERFSLILESASTNQTSMYLCASSLGDSGTNTGELFFGEGSRLTVL.

This clonotype was recorded a few times. V is TRBV12-3 or TRBV12-4 and J is TRBJ1-4, with 7 bases matching TRBD1. The CDR3 sequence is 16 residues long. Losses at the gene ends were 3 bases for V and 8 bases for J; bases not matched to a gene: 12. The CDR3 loop is CASSFGRGRRKEKLFF. The CDR3 DNA reads as TGTGCCAGCAGTTTTGGGAGGGGGCGACGGAAAGAAAAACTGTTTTTT.

The table lists this clonotype with a few counts. The chain couples TRBV19 to TRBJ2-1; D perhaps matches TRBD2 (5 bases). Germline V CDR1 and CDR2: LNHDA, SQIVND (reference sequence). The CDR3 spans 16 residues. V was shortened by 4 bases and J by 4 bases, with 17 bases between the two germline ends. The CDR3, as DNA: TGTGCCAGTAGTACCTCTAGTGCGCCGGGGTACAATGAGCAGTTCTTC. As protein: CASSTSSAPGYNEQFF.

At least ten counts were recorded for this clonotype. The chain links TRBV7-8 to TRBJ2-3; TRBD2 is a possible D gene (6 bases). CDR3 length equals 14 residues. V gave up 6 bases and J gave up 0 bases, with 10 bases separating them. The germline CDR1 and CDR2 sequences are SGHVS and FQNEAQ. Here the CDR3 DNA reads TGTGCCAGCAGAGTACGGGGGAGCACAGATACGCAGTATTTT. Protein product: CASRVRGSTDTQYF.

The rearrangement uses TRBV20-1 and TRBJ1-3; unclear D gene. There are 16 residues in the CDR3. Trimming removed 3 bases at V and 0 bases at J, with 15 bases between. Germline V lookup: CDR1 DFQATT, CDR2 SNEGSKA (reference sequence). The CDR3 coding sequence is TGCAGTGCTAGCCCCACGCTAGGTAACTCTGGAAACACCATATATTTT. Its translation is CSASPTLGNSGNTIYF.

The chain uses TRBV19 and TRBJ1-2, with TRBD1 matching over 7 bases. After removal of 4 bases from V and 0 bases from J, the junction contained 11 bases not matched to a gene. In germline, CDR1 is LNHDA, CDR2 SQIVND (reference sequence). This CDR3 contains 17 residues. This CDR3 reads CASSNRDRIYSNYGYTF. As DNA, the CDR3 is TGTGCCAGTAGTAACCGGGACAGAATTTATTCTAACTATGGCTACACCTTC.

The rearrangement joins TRBV7-9 to TRBJ2-1; D perhaps matches TRBD2 (7 bases). V was cut by 3 bases and J by 4 bases, with 13 bases left in between. The CDR3 has 15 residues. The germline V gene has CDR1 SEHNR and CDR2 FQNEAQ (reference sequence). CDR3 in amino acids: CASSFAGARYNEQFF. CDR3 bases: TGTGCCAGCAGCTTTGCGGGGGCCCGATACAATGAGCAGTTCTTC.

In its sample, this clonotype was seen a few times. The genes are TRBV20-1 and TRBJ2-1; 9 nucleotides agree with TRBD1. CDR1 and CDR2 (germline): DFQATT, SNEGSKA (reference sequence). The CDR3 length is 15 residues. V gave up 7 bases and J gave up 0 bases; unmatched junction bases: 7. CDR3 loop: CSGTGDSSSYNEQFF. The CDR3 region has the DNA TGCAGTGGGACAGGGGACAGCAGCTCCTACAATGAGCAGTTCTTC.

V is TRBV25-1 and J is TRBJ1-1; no clear D. V lost 0 bases to trimming and J lost 7 bases, with 6 bases between them. The V gene's germline CDR1 is MGHDK and CDR2 SYGVNS. The CDR3 runs to 12 residues. CDR3: CASSEYASEAFF. The CDR3 coding sequence is TGTGCCAGCAGTGAATATGCAAGTGAAGCTTTCTTT.

This clonotype has just a few counts. The chain is built from TRBV4-1 and TRBJ1-1, with 9 nucleotides matching TRBD1. The germline V gene encodes CDR1 MGHRA and CDR2 YSYEKL. V was pared by 4 bases and J by 6 bases, with 9 bases of the junction left unmatched. The CDR3 sequence is 15 residues long. The DNA for the CDR3 is TGCGCCAGCAGCCCCTCGGGACAGGGAATAGCTGAAGCTTTCTTT. This sequence encodes CASSPSGQGIAEAFF.

This clonotype has just a few counts. The chain links TRBV7-2 to TRBJ1-3; unclear D gene. The CDR3 is 15 amino acids. V dropped 2 bases and J dropped 2 bases, with 10 bases sitting between them. The germline gives CDR1 SGHTA, CDR2 FQGNSA. The CDR3 nucleotides read TGTGCCAGCAGCTTACGTCGGGCGGCTGGAAACACCATATATTTT. It encodes CASSLRRAAGNTIYF.

This rearrangement joins TRBV12-3 or TRBV12-4 to TRBJ1-4; D possibly corresponds to TRBD1 (5 bases). This CDR3 contains 15 residues. Trimming took off 6 bases at V and 6 bases at J, with 17 bases between the two ends. CDR3 protein: CASRLGRVADEKLFF. The CDR3 DNA follows: TGTGCCAGCAGATTGGGGCGGGTAGCTGATGAAAAACTGTTTTTT.

The DNA for the CDR3 is TGTGCCAGTAGTCTCCGGATGTTTAGCAATCAGCCCCAGCATTTT. Translation gives CASSLRMFSNQPQHF. The genes are TRBV19 and TRBJ1-5, with unresolved D. CDR3 length: 15 amino acids. Trimming removed 5 bases at V and 0 bases at J, with 11 bases between. Germline CDR1 and CDR2: LNHDA and SQIVND (reference sequence).

This clonotype was picked up a small number of times. This chain uses TRBV29-1 with TRBJ2-2; D is unclear. Trimming removed 4 bases from V and 1 base from J, with 10 bases in between. There are 14 residues in the CDR3. Germline CDR1 SQVTM, CDR2 ANQGSEA. CDR3 in amino acids: CSVVRRQNTGELFF. The DNA for the CDR3 is TGCAGCGTTGTTCGCAGACAGAACACCGGGGAGCTGTTTTTT.

In its sample, this clonotype was seen many times. The chain uses TRBV6-1 and TRBJ1-2; D call uncertain. Trimming pared 6 bases from V and 3 bases from J, leaving 14 bases between. The germline V gene has CDR1 MNHNS and CDR2 SASEGT. The CDR3 loop spans 14 amino acids. The DNA of the CDR3 is TGTGCCAGCAGACCGACCCCACCCGACTATGGCTACACCTTC. It yields the protein CASRPTPPDYGYTF.

CDR3 amino acids: CASSSSQGPYEQYF. In DNA form, the CDR3 reads TGTGCCAGCAGTTCCTCACAGGGGCCCTACGAGCAGTACTTC. The chain employs TRBV27 and TRBJ2-7; 7 positions agree with TRBD1. The CDR3 loop spans 14 amino acids. CDR1 MNHEY and CDR2 SMNVEV come from the germline V gene (reference sequence). The V segment lost 4 bases and the J segment 2 bases; nucleotides outside the gene matches: 5.